The 2 T cell receptor beta chains listed next were all sequenced from one sample in a study of identical twins (TCRdb year 2016). The method behind the library was 5' RACE. Data came from an Illumina HiSeq 2000. TCRdb reprocessed the public reads (quality trimming at Q25 with fastp, clone calling with MiXCR) and kept in-frame beta chains. Identical CDR3 protein sequences are pooled into one entry, listed with their most common genes and DNA. The sample table records 450,000 or so distinct CDR3 sequences; approximately 24% of these occur just once. The top ten clonotypes cover 2.9% of the sample. The data also belong to a second study, concerning T cells expressing NK-cell markers.

The sample comprised CD4+ T cells sorted from blood. The receptors derive from a woman aged 18-29 years in good health.

This clonotype was recorded a few times. The V call is TRBV29-1, the J call TRBJ1-1, with TRBD1 matching 7 bases. V shed 6 bases, J shed 2 bases, and the junction held 3 bases outside the gene matches. In germline, CDR1 is SQVTM, CDR2 ANQGSEA. The CDR3 has 12 amino acids. CDR3 nucleotide sequence: TGCAGCGTGCGACAGGGCAACACTGAAGCTTTCTTT. Its protein is CSVRQGNTEAFF. Based on the CDR3 plus reference TRBV29-1 and TRBJ1-1, the full variable domain is SAVISQKPSRDICQRGTSLTIQCQVDSQVTMMFWYRQQPGQSLTLIATANQGSEATYESGFVIDKFPISRPNLTFSTLTVSNMSPEDSSIYLCSVRQGNTEAFFGQGTRLTVV.

This clonotype was recorded a few times. The chain employs TRBV20-1 and TRBJ1-1; 8 bases line up with TRBD1. Unmatched junction bases numbered 4, after V lost 6 bases and J lost 4 bases. The CDR3 loop spans 12 amino acids. Germline CDR1 reads DFQATT; CDR2 reads SNEGSKA (reference sequence). CDR3 in DNA: TGCAGTGCGGGGGACAGGATCACTGAAGCTTTCTTT. This gives the protein CSAGDRITEAFF.